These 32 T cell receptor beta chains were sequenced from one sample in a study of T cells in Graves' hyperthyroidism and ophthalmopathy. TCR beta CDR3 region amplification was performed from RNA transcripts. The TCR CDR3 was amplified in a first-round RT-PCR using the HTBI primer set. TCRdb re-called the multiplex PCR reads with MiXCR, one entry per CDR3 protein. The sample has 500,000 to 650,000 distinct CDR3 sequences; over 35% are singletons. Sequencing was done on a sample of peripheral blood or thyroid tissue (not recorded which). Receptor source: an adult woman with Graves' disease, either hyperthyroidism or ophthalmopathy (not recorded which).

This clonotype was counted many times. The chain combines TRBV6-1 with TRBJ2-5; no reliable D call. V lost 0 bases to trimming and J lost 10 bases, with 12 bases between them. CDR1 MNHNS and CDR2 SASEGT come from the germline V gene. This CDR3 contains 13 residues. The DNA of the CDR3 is TGTGCCAGCAGTGAAGCGGGAAGGTTGGGCCAGTACTTC. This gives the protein CASSEAGRLGQYF.

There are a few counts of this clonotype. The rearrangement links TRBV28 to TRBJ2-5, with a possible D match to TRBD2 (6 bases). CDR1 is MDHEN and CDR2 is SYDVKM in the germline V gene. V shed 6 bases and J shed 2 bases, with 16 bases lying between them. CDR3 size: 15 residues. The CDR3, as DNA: TGTGCCAGCAGCCGTGGTGGGGGGTGGCAAGAGACCCAGTACTTC. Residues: CASSRGGGWQETQYF.

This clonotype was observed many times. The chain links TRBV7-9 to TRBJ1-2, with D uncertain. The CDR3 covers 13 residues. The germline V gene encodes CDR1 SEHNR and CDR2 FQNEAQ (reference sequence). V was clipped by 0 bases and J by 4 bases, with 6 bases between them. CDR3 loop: CASSLAQIYGYTF. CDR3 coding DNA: TGTGCCAGCAGCTTAGCACAAATCTATGGCTACACCTTC.

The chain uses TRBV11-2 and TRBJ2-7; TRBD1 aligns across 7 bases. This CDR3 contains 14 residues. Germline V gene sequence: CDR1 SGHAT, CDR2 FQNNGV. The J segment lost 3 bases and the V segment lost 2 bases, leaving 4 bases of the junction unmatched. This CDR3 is CASSLPPGGYEQYF. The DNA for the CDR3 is TGTGCCAGCAGCTTACCCCCAGGGGGCTACGAGCAGTACTTC. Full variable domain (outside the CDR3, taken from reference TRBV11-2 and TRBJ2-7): EAGVAQSPRYKIIEKRQSVAFWCNPISGHATLYWYQQILGQGPKLLIQFQNNGVVDDSQLPKDRFSAERLKGVDSTLKIQPAKLEDSAVYLCASSLPPGGYEQYFGPGTRLTVT.

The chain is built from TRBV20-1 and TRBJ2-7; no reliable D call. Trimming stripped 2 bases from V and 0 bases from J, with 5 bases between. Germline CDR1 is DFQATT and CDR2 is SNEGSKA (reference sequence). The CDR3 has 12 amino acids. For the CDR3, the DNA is TGCAGTGCTAGATTAGACTCCTACGAGCAGTACTTC. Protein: CSARLDSYEQYF.

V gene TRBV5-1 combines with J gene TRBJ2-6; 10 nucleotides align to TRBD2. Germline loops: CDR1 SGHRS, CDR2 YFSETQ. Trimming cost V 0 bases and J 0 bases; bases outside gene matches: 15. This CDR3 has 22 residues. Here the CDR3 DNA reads TGCGCCAGCAGCTTGGCATCGTGGCTAGCGGGAGCCCCCTACTCTGGGGCCAACGTCCTGACTTTC. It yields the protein CASSLASWLAGAPYSGANVLTF.

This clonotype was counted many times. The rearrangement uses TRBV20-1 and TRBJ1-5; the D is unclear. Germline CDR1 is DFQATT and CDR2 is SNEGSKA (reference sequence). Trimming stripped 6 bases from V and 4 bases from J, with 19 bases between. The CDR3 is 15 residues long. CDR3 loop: CSATNWGKGNQPQHF. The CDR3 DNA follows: TGCAGTGCCACCAATTGGGGTAAGGGAAATCAGCCCCAGCATTTT.

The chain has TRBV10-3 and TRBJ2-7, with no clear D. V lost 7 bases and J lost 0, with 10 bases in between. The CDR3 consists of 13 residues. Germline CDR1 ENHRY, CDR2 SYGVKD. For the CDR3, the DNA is TGTGCCATCAAAGAAGCAAGCTCCTACGAGCAGTACTTC. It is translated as CAIKEASSYEQYF.

The CDR3, as DNA: TGCAGTGCTATTCTGTCAGGCCGAAATCAGCCCCAGCATTTT. This sequence encodes CSAILSGRNQPQHF. This chain uses TRBV20-1 with TRBJ1-5, with D uncertain. V was cut by 4 bases and J by 4 bases, with 14 bases left in between. Per germline, CDR1 DFQATT and CDR2 SNEGSKA (reference sequence). The CDR3 covers 14 residues.

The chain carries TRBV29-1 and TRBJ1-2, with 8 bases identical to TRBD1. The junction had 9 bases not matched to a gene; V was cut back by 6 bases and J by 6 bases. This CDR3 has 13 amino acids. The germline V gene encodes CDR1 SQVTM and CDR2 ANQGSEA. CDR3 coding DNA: TGCAGCGTGGATCTCGACAGGGGTAATGGCTACACCTTC. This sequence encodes CSVDLDRGNGYTF.

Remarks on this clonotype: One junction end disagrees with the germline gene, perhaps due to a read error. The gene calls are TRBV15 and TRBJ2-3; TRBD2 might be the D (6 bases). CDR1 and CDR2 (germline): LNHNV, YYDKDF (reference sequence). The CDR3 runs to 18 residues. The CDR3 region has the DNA TGTGCCACCAGAAGAGATCTTTCGGAGGGCCTGAACACAGATACGCAGTATTTT. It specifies CATRRDLSEGLNTDTQYF.

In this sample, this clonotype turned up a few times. CDR3 nucleotides: TGTGCCAGCAGCATTAGCGGGAGTACGAACGAGCAGTACTTC. Amino acid sequence: CASSISGSTNEQYF. This sequence joins TRBV27 and TRBJ2-7, with 9 bases that match TRBD2. The germline V gene encodes CDR1 MNHEY and CDR2 SMNVEV (reference sequence). V dropped 6 bases and J dropped 5; count of bases not matched to a gene: 8. The CDR3 length is 14 residues.

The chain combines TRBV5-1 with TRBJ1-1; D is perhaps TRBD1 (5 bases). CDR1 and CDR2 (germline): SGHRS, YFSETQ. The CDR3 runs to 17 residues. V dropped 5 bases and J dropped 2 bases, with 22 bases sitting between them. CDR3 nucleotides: TGCGCCAGCAGTCCTCGTTTGCGAACGGACACCAACACTGAAGCTTTCTTT. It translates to CASSPRLRTDTNTEAFF.

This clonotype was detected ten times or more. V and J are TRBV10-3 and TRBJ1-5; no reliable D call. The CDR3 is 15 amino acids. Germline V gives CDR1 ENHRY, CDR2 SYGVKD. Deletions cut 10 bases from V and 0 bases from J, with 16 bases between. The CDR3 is CATTTSHDSNQPQHF. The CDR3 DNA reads TGTGCCACCACCACGTCTCATGATAGCAATCAGCCCCAGCATTTT.

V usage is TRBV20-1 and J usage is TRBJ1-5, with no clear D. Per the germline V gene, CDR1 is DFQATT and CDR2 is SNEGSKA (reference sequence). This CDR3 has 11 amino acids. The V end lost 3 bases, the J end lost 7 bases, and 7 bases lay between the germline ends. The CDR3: CSASPDQPQHF. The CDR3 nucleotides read TGCAGTGCTAGCCCAGACCAGCCCCAGCATTTT.

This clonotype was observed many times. The CDR3: CASSLLLAGELFF. The CDR3 nucleotides are TGTGCCAGCAGCCTCCTCTTGGCCGGGGAGCTGTTTTTT. The chain carries TRBV7-6 and TRBJ2-2; D not resolved. The CDR3 runs 13 residues. From germline, CDR1 is SGHVS and CDR2 FNYEAQ. With 5 bases removed from V and 6 bases from J, the gap between germline ends came to 10 bases.

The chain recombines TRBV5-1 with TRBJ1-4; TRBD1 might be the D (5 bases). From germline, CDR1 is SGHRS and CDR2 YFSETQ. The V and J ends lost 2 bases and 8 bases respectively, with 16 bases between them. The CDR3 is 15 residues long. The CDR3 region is CASSFGGTGGEKLFF. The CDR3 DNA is TGCGCCAGCAGCTTCGGAGGGACGGGGGGAGAAAAACTGTTTTTT.

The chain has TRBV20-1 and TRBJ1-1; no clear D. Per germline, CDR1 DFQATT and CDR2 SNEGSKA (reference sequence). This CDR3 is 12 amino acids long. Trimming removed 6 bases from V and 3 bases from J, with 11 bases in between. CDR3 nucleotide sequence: TGCAGTGCCACCCAGGTGGACACTGAAGCTTTCTTT. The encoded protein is CSATQVDTEAFF.

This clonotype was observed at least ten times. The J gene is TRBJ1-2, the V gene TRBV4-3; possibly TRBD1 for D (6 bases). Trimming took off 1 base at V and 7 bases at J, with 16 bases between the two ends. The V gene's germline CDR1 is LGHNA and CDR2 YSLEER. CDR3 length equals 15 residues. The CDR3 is CASSQGRRGRSGYTF. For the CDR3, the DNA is TGCGCCAGCAGCCAAGGGCGGCGGGGGCGAAGTGGCTACACCTTC.

For the CDR3, the DNA is TGCAGTGATCAAATAGACACTGAAGCTTTCTTT. Translated: CSDQIDTEAFF. The chain recombines TRBV20-1 with TRBJ1-1, with no clear D. The CDR3 loop spans 11 amino acids. CDR1 is DFQATT and CDR2 is SNEGSKA in the germline V gene (reference sequence). V was trimmed by 7 bases and J by 3 bases, leaving 9 bases between them.

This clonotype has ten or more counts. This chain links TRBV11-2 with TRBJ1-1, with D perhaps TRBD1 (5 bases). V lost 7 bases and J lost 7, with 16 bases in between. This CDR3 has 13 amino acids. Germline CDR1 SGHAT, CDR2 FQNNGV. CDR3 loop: CASTPGAGGEAFF. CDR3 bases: TGTGCCAGCACCCCTGGGGCCGGAGGTGAAGCTTTCTTT.

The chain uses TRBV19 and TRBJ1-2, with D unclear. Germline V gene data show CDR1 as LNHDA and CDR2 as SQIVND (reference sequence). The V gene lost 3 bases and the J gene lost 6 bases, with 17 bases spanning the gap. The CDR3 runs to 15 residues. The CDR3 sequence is CASSMLTRRMDGYTF. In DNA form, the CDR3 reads TGTGCCAGTAGTATGTTAACAAGGAGAATGGATGGCTACACCTTC.

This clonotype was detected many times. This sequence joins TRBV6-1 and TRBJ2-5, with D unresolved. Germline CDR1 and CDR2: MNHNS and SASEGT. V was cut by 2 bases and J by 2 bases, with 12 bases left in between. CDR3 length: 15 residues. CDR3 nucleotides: TGTGCCAGCAGTGAACGCCGGGCGGCTCAAGAGACCCAGTACTTC. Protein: CASSERRAAQETQYF.

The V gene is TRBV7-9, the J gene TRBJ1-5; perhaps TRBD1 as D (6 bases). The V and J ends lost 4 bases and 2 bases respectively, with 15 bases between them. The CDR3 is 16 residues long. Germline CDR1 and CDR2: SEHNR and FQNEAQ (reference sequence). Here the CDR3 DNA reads TGTGCCAGCAGCTCGACAGGTGTCTACGGCAATCAGCCCCAGCATTTT. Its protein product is CASSSTGVYGNQPQHF.

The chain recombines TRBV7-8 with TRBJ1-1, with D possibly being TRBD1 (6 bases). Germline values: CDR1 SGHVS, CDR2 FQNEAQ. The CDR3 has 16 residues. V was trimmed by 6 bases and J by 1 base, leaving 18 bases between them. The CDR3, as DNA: TGTGCCAGCAGTAATAGACAGGCACCCCCGAACACTGAAGCTTTCTTT. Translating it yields CASSNRQAPPNTEAFF.

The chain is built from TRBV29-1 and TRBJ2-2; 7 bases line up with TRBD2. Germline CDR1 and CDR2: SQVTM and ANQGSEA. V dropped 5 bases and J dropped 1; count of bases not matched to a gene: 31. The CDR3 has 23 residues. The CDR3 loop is CSVSLIRGVGPGGTKGNTGELFF. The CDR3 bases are TGCAGCGTTTCCCTAATTCGGGGCGTTGGGCCTGGCGGGACTAAAGGGAACACCGGGGAGCTGTTTTTT.

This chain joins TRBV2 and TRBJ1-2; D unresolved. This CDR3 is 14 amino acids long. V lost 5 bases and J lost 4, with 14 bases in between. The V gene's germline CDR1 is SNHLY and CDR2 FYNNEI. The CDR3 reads CASSPEIQLYGYTF. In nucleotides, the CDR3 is TGTGCCAGCAGTCCAGAAATCCAACTCTATGGCTACACCTTC.

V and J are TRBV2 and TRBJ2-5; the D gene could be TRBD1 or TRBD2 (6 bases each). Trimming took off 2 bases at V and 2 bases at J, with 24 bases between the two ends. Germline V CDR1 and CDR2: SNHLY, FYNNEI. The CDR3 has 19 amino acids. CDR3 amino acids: CASSEKGGHSGGRQETQYF. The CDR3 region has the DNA TGTGCCAGCAGTGAAAAGGGGGGACACAGTGGCGGCAGACAAGAGACCCAGTACTTC.

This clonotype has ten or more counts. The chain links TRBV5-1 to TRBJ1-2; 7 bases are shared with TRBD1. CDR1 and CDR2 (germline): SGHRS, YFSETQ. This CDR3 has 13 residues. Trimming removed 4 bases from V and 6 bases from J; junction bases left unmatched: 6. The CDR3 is CASSLDRVNGYTF. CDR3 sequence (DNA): TGCGCCAGCAGCCTCGACAGGGTTAATGGCTACACCTTC.

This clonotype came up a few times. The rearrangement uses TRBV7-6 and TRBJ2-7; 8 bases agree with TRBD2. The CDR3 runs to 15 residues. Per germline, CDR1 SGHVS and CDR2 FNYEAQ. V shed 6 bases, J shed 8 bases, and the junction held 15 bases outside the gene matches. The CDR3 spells CASSSDSGTQKKQYF. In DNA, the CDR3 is TGTGCCAGCAGTTCGGATAGCGGGACCCAGAAAAAGCAGTACTTC. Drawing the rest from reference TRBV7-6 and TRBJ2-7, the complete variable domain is GAGVSQSPRYKVTKRGQDVALRCDPISGHVSLYWYRQALGQGPEFLTYFNYEAQQDKSGLPNDRFSAERPEGSISTLTIQRTEQRDSAMYRCASSSDSGTQKKQYFGPGTRLTVT.

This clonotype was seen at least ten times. The DNA of the CDR3 is TGCAGTGCTAGAGTGGGGCGTTTGGACGGCTACACCTTC. Protein product: CSARVGRLDGYTF. This chain uses TRBV20-1 with TRBJ1-2; possibly TRBD1 for D (5 bases). The CDR3 covers 13 residues. The V and J ends lost 1 base and 8 bases respectively, with 14 bases between them. CDR1 is DFQATT, CDR2 SNEGSKA, per germline (reference sequence).

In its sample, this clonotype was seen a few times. The CDR3 DNA sequence: TGTGCCAGCACCGCCGGGACAGGGAGGAGCATGAACACTGAAGCTTTCTTT. Its protein product is CASTAGTGRSMNTEAFF. The V gene is TRBV28, the J gene TRBJ1-1; 9 bases fit TRBD1. The CDR3 has 17 amino acids. Trimming at V came to 7 bases and at J to 0 bases, leaving 12 bases not matched to a gene. The germline V gene encodes CDR1 MDHEN and CDR2 SYDVKM.